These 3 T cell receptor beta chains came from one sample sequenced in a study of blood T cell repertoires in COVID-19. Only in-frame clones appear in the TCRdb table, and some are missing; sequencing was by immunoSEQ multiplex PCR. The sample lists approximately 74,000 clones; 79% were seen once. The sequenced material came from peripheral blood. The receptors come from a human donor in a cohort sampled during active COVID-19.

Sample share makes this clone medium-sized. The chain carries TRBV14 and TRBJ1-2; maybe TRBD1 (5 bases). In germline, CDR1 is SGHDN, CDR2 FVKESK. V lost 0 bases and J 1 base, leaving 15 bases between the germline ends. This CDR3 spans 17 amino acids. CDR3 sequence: CASSQDEYQGNNYGYTF. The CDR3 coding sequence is TGTGCCAGCAGCCAAGATGAGTACCAGGGCAATAACTATGGCTACACCTTC.

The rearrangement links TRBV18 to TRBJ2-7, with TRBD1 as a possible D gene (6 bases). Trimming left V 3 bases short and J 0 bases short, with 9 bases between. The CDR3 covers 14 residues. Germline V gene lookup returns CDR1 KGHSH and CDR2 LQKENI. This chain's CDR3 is CASSPGTPSYEQYF. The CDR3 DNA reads TGTGCCAGCTCACCCGGGACACCCTCCTACGAGCAGTACTTC.

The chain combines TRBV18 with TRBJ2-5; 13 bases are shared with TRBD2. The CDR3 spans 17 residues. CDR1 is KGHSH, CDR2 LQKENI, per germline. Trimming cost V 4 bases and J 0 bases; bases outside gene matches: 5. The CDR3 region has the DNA TGTGCCAGCTCACGTCGGACTAGCGGGAGAGACCAAGAGACCCAGTACTTC. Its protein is CASSRRTSGRDQETQYF.